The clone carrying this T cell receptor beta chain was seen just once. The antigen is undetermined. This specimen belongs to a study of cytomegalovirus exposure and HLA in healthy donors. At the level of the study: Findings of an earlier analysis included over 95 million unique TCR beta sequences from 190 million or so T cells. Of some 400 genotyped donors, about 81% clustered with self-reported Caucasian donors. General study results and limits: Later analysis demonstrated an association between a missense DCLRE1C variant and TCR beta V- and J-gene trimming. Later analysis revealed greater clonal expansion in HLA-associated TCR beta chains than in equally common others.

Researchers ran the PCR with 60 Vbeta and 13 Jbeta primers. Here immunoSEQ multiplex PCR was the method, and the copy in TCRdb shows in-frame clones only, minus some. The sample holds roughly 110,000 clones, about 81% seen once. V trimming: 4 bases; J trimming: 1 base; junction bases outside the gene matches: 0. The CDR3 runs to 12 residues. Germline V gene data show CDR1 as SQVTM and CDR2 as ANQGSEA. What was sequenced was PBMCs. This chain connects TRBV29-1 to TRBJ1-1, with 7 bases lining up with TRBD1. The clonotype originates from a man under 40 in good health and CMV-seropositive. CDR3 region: CSVGQGNTEAFF. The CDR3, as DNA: TGCAGCGTTGGACAGGGGAACACTGAAGCTTTCTTT.